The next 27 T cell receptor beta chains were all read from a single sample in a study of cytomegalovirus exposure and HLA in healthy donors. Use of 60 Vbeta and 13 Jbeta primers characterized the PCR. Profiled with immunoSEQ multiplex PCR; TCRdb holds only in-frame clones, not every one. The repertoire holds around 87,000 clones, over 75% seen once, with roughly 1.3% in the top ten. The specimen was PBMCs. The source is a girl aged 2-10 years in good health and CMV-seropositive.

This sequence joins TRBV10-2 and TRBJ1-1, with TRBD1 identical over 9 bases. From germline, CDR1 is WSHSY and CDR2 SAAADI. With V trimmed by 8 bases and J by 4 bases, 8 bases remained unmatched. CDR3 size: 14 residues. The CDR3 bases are TGCGCCAGCTCAACGGACAGGGGATTCACTGAAGCTTTCTTT. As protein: CASSTDRGFTEAFF.

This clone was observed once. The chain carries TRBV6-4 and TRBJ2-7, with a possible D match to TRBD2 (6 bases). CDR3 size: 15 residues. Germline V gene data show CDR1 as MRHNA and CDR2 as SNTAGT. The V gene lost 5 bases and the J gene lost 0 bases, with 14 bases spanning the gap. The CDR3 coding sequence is TGTGCCAGCAGTACCGAACGGGAGCCCTCCTACGAGCAGTACTTC. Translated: CASSTEREPSYEQYF.

Here the CDR3 DNA reads TGTGCCAGCAGCAAAGTAATAGCGACTAGCGGGAGTACCTACGAGCAGTACTTC. This translates into CASSKVIATSGSTYEQYF. The chain has TRBV21-1 and TRBJ2-7; the DNA was not compared with TRBD2, the D call given in the table. TRBV21-1 is recorded as a pseudogene. The CDR3 covers 18 residues.

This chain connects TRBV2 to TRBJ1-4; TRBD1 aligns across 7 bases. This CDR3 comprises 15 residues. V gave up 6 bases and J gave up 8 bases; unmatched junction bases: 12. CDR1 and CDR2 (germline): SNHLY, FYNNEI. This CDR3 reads CASSQTRGPGEKLFF. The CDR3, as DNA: TGTGCCAGCAGCCAGACAAGGGGGCCCGGGGAAAAACTGTTTTTT.

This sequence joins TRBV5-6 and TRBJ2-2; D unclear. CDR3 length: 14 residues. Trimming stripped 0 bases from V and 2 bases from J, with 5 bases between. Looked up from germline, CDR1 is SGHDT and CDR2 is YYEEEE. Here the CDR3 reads CASSLARNTGELFF. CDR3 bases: TGTGCCAGCAGCTTGGCCAGAAACACCGGGGAGCTGTTTTTT.

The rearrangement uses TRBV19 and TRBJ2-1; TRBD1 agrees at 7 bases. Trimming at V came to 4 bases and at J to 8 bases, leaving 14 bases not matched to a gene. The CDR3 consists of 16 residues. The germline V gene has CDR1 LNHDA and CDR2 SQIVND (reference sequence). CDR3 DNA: TGTGCCAGTAGTAAGCCCCCACTGACAGGGATGTATGAGCAGTTCTTC. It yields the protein CASSKPPLTGMYEQFF.

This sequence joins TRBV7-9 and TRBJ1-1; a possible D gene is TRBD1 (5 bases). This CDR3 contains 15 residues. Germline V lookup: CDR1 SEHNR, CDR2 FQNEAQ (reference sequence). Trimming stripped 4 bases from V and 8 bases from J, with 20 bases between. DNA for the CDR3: TGTGCCAGCAGCTCCCCGGGCTCGGGGGAGGTGGAAGCTTTCTTT. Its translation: CASSSPGSGEVEAFF.

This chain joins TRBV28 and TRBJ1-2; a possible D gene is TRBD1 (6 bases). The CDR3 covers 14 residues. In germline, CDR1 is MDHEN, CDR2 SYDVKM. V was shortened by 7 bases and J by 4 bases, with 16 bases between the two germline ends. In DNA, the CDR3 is TGTGCCAGCATCCATCCAGGACAGACCTATGGCTACACCTTC. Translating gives CASIHPGQTYGYTF.

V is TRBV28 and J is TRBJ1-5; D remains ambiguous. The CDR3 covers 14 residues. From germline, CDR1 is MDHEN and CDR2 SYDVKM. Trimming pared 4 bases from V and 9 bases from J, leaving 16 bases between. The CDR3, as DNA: TGTGCCAGCAGTTCAACACCGGAGGGAGTGCCCCAGCATTTT. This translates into CASSSTPEGVPQHF.

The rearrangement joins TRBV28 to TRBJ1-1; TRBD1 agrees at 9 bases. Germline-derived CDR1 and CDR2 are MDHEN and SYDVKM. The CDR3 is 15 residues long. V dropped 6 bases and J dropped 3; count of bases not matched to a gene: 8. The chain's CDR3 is CASSPTGGGYTEAFF. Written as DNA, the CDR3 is TGTGCCAGCAGCCCTACAGGGGGCGGGTACACTGAAGCTTTCTTT.

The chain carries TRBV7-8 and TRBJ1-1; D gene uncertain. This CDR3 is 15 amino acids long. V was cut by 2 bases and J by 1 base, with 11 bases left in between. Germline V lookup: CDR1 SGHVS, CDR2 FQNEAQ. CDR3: CASSLRTWGNTEAFF. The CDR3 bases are TGTGCCAGCAGCTTACGGACTTGGGGGAACACTGAAGCTTTCTTT.

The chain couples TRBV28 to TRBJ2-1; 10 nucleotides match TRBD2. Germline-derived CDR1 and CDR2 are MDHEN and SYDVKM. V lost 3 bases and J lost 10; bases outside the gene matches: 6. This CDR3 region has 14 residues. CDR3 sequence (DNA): TGTGCCAGCAGTTTGGCTAGCGGGAGTAGGGAGCAGTTCTTC. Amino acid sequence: CASSLASGSREQFF. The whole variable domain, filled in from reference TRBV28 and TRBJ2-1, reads DVKVTQSSRYLVKRTGEKVFLECVQDMDHENMFWYRQDPGLGLRLIYFSYDVKMKEKGDIPEGYSVSREKKERFSLILESASTNQTSMYLCASSLASGSREQFFGPGTRLTVL.

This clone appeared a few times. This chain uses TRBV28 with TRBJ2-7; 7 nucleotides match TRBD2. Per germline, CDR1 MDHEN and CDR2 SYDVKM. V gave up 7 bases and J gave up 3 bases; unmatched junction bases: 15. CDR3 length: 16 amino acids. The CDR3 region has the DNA TGTGCCAGCACCTCAAATTCCGGCGGGAGACTCTACGAGCAGTACTTC. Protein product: CASTSNSGGRLYEQYF.

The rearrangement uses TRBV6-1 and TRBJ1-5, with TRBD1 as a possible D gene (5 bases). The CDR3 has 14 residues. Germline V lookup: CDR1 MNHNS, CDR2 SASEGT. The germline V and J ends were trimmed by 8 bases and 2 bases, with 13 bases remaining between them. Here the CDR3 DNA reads TGTGCCAGCGAGGAGGGGTTCGGCAATCAGCCCCAGCATTTT. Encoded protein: CASEEGFGNQPQHF.

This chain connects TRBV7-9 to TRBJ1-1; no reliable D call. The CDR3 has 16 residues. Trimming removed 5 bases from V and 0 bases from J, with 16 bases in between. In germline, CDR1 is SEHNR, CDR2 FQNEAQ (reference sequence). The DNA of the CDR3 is TGTGCCAGCAGCGCTACCCAGACACTCCTGAACACTGAAGCTTTCTTT. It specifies CASSATQTLLNTEAFF.

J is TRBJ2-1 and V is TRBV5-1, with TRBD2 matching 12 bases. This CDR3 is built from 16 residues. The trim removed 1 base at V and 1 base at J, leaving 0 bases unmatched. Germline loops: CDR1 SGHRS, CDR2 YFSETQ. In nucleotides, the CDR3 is TGCGCCAGCAGCTTGACTAGCGGGAGGTCCTACAATGAGCAGTTCTTC. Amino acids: CASSLTSGRSYNEQFF.

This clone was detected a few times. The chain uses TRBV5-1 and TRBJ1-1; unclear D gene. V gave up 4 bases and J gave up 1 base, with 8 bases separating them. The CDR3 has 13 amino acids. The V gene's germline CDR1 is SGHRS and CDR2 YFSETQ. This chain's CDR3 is CASSPGKNTEAFF. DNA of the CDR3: TGCGCCAGCAGCCCCGGGAAGAACACTGAAGCTTTCTTT.

CDR3: CASSPGYGTANGYTF. The CDR3, as DNA: TGCGCCAGCAGCCCGGGTTATGGGACAGCAAATGGCTACACCTTC. This chain connects TRBV5-1 to TRBJ1-2, with 7 bases matching TRBD1. The germline CDR1 and CDR2 sequences are SGHRS and YFSETQ. CDR3 size: 15 residues. Trimming at V came to 4 bases and at J to 6 bases, leaving 12 bases not matched to a gene.

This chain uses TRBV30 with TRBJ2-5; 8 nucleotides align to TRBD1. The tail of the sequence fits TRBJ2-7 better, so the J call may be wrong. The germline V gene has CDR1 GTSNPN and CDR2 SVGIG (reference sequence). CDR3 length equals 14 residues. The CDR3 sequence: CACNGDRWSYEQYF. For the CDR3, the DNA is TGTGCCTGTAATGGGGACAGGTGGTCCTACGAGCAGTACTTC.

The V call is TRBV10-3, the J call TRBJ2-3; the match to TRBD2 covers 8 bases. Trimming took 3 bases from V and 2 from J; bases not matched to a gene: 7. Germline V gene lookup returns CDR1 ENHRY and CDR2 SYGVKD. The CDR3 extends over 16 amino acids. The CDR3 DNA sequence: TGTGCCATCAGTGAAATGGCGGGAGGAATCACAGATACGCAGTATTTT. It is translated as CAISEMAGGITDTQYF.

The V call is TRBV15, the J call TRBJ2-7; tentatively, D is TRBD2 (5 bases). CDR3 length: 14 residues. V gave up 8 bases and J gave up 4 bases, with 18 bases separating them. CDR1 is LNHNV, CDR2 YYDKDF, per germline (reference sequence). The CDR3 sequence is CATAGGGSRYEQYF. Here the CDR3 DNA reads TGTGCCACCGCCGGAGGAGGTTCTAGATACGAGCAGTACTTC.

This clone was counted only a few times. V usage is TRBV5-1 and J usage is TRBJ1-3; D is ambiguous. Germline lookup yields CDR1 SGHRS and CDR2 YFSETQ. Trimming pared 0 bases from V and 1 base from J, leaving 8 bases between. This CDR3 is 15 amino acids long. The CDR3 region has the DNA TGCGCCAGCAGCTTGGCAAGCAGGTCTGGAAACACCATATATTTT. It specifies CASSLASRSGNTIYF.

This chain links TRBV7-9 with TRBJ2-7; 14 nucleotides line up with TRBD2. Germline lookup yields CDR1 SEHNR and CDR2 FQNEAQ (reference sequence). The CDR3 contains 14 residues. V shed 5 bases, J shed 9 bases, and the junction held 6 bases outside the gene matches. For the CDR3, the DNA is TGTGCCAGCAGCGATGGGACTAGCGGGAGACGGCAGTACTTC. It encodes CASSDGTSGRRQYF.

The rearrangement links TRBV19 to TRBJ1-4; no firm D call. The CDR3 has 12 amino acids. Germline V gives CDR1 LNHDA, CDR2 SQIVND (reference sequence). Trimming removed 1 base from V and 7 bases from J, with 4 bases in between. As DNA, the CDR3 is TGTGCCAGTAGTATAGGCAGTGAAAAACTGTTTTTT. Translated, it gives CASSIGSEKLFF. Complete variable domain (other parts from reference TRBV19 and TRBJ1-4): DGGITQSPKYLFRKEGQNVTLSCEQNLNHDAMYWYRQDPGQGLRLIYYSQIVNDFQKGDIAEGYSVSREKKESFPLTVTSAQKNPTAFYLCASSIGSEKLFFGSGTQLSVL.

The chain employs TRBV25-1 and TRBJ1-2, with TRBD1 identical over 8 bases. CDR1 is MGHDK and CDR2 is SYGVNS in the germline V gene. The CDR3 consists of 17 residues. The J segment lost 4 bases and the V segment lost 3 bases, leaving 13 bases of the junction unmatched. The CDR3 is CASSDVRQGARGYGYTF. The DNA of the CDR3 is TGTGCCAGCAGTGACGTTAGGCAGGGGGCGAGGGGCTATGGCTACACCTTC.

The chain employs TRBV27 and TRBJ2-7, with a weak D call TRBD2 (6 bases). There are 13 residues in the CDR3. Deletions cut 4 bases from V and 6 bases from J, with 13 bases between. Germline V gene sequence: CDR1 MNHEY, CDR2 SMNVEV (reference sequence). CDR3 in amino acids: CASSSGRDFEQYF. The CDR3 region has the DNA TGTGCCAGCAGTTCAGGACGGGACTTCGAGCAGTACTTC.

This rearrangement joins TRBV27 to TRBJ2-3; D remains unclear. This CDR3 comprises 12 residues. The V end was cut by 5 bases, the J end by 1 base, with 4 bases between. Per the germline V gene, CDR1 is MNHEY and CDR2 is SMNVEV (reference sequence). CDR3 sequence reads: CASSTGTDTQYF. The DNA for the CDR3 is TGTGCCAGCAGTACAGGCACAGATACGCAGTATTTT.